This TCR beta chain is drawn from a study of breast tumors, draining lymph nodes, adjacent tissues (dated by TCRdb to about 2016). In the study overall: Breast cancer patients provided tumor, adjacent nontumor tissue and axillary lymph nodes, and the study compared the TCR beta repertoires across these three sources. In human breast cancer, the study set out to evaluate how tumor, surrounding tissue and draining lymph node repertoires relate to one another and whether T cells may move between these sites.

Lymph node samples came from the axillary draining lymph nodes of breast cancer patients. The sequencer was an Illumina HiSeq 2000. TCR beta chain libraries were generated through multiplex PCR amplification. The amplified TCR beta chain products were analyzed by high-throughput sequencing. Starting from the raw public reads, TCRdb applied fastp trimming at Q25, assembled clones with MiXCR and retained in-frame beta chains. CDR3 protein sequences are deduplicated, and each keeps its most common genes and DNA. For this sample the table gives over 200,000 distinct CDR3 sequences, of which 30% to 35% were detected only once. The ten most abundant clones make up approximately 4% of the sample. Overall study results and their limits: The similarity between tumor and nontumor tissue repertoires was significantly greater in luminal-like breast cancer than in basal-like breast cancer. The data were considered consistent with most tumor T cells being derived from the lymph node and subsequently expanding within tumor tissue. The study presented the conclusion that tumor T cells originate in lymph nodes as consistent with a hypothesis, not as something directly demonstrated. Tumor T-cell repertoires showed less diversity than lymph node repertoires and more diversity than nontumor tissue repertoires, and tumor T-cell repertoires showed preferential V and J gene usage.

The germline V gene yields ENHRY for CDR1 and SYGVKD for CDR2. The germline V and J ends show losses of 8 bases and 4 bases respectively, and no gene match explains 10 bases of the junction. From the cysteine through the phenylalanine, the CDR3 covers 15 amino acids. Of the read, only the CDR3 DNA is kept; its 45 bases are in frame from base 1. Ten or more counts support this clonotype. The target of this receptor is not known. No base quality values were provided; no much bigger clone lies one nucleotide off. The sequence links TRBV10-3 to TRBJ2-5, with 10 bases aligning to TRBD2. Material for sequencing was axillary lymph node tissue. The origin of this receptor is a female donor with breast cancer. Some clones in this sample may be carry-over from other donors' samples. CDR3 region: CAISPSGRASETQYF. The DNA sequence is given as TGTGCCATCTCACCGAGCGGGAGGGCCTCAGAGACCCAGTACTTC.